The 5 T cell receptor beta chains presented below share a single source sample, sequenced in a study of blood T cell repertoires in COVID-19. Measured with immunoSEQ multiplex PCR; TCRdb has only the in-frame clones, and not every one. The table includes about 140,000 clones, approximately 91% detected once. The sequenced material came from peripheral blood. These receptors were collected from a man aged 50-59 years with active or convalescent COVID-19.

V is TRBV6-5 and J is TRBJ2-5; 7 bases are a match to TRBD2. V lost 2 bases, J lost 5 bases, and 8 bases stayed unmatched. CDR1 is MNHEY, CDR2 SVGAGI, per germline. The CDR3 extends over 15 amino acids. This CDR3 reads CASSYPSGARETQYF. The CDR3 bases are TGTGCCAGCAGTTACCCGAGCGGGGCGAGGGAGACCCAGTACTTC.

The rearrangement uses TRBV7-9 and TRBJ2-3, with a possible D match to TRBD2 (6 bases). CDR1 and CDR2 from the germline V gene are SEHNR and FQNEAQ (reference sequence). The CDR3 covers 16 residues. Trimming stripped 1 base from V and 0 bases from J, with 11 bases between. The CDR3 region has the DNA TGTGCCAGCAGCTTAGTCCGACGGGAGAGCACAGATACGCAGTATTTT. Protein product: CASSLVRRESTDTQYF. Filled out from reference TRBV7-9 and TRBJ2-3, the complete variable domain reads DTGVSQNPRHKITKRGQNVTFRCDPISEHNRLYWYRQTLGQGPEFLTYFQNEAQLEKSRLLSDRFSAERPKGSFSTLEIQRTEQGDSAMYLCASSLVRRESTDTQYFGPGTRLTVL.

The chain joins TRBV5-1 to TRBJ2-2, with D possibly TRBD2 on 6 matching bases. V was clipped by 1 base and J by 5 bases, with 12 bases between them. The CDR3 is made up of 15 amino acids. Germline assignment: CDR1 SGHRS and CDR2 YFSETQ. In DNA, the CDR3 is TGCGCCAGCAGCTTGTCCGGCGCGGGGACCGGGGAGCTGTTTTTT. Translation: CASSLSGAGTGELFF.

The chain links TRBV4-1 to TRBJ1-5; D gene ambiguous. The ends were cut back, 3 bases at V and 4 bases at J, with 13 bases in the middle. In germline, CDR1 is MGHRA, CDR2 YSYEKL. The CDR3 has 15 amino acids. The CDR3 nucleotides read TGCGCCAGCAGCCAGCAGGTTGCGGGTAATCAGCCCCAGCATTTT. Translation gives CASSQQVAGNQPQHF.

V and J are TRBV3-1 (or the pseudogene TRBV3-2) and TRBJ2-5, with 11 nucleotides matching TRBD2. Trimming cost V 0 bases and J 1 base; bases outside gene matches: 4. This CDR3 is built from 17 residues. Per the germline V gene, CDR1 is LGHDT and CDR2 is YNNKEL (reference sequence). The CDR3 sequence: CASSQDSLAGGQETQYF. The CDR3 coding sequence is TGTGCCAGCAGCCAAGATAGCCTAGCGGGAGGCCAAGAGACCCAGTACTTC.